This T cell receptor beta chain was obtained from a study of T cell changes during pregnancy in multiple sclerosis (dated by TCRdb to the late 2010s). Describing the broader study: Changes in the T cell repertoire over the course of pregnancy were examined in this study in women with multiple sclerosis.

CDR1 GTSNPN and CDR2 SVGIG were looked up in the germline V gene (reference sequence). V was cut back by 0 bases and J by 4 bases, leaving a gap of 10 bases between them. The CDR3 measures 13 amino acids from cysteine to phenylalanine. The entry retains the CDR3 DNA only, 39 bases that are in frame from base 1. A remark on this clone: The antigen it recognizes is unknown. Per-nucleotide qualities are absent, and no much larger clonotype sits a single base away.

Library preparation used the immunoSEQ multiplex PCR assay. The table comes from immuneACCESS by way of TCRdb, which keeps in-frame sequences with V and J called. Part of the clones is missing from these tables; in studies checked, under half for an unresolved V gene and the rest for unknown reasons. A total of 40,000 to 60,000 clones appear in this sample, approximately 92% of them only once. The ten largest make up around 0.9% of the sample. The chain is made from TRBV30 and TRBJ2-7; perhaps TRBD1 is the D gene, with 5 bases matching. The TCR comes from a female donor with multiple sclerosis, enrolled in a pregnancy study. The material was peripheral blood, obtained after pregnancy. The CDR3 is CAWSVNRLYEQYF. The DNA is TGTGCCTGGAGTGTTAACAGGTTGTACGAGCAGTACTTC.